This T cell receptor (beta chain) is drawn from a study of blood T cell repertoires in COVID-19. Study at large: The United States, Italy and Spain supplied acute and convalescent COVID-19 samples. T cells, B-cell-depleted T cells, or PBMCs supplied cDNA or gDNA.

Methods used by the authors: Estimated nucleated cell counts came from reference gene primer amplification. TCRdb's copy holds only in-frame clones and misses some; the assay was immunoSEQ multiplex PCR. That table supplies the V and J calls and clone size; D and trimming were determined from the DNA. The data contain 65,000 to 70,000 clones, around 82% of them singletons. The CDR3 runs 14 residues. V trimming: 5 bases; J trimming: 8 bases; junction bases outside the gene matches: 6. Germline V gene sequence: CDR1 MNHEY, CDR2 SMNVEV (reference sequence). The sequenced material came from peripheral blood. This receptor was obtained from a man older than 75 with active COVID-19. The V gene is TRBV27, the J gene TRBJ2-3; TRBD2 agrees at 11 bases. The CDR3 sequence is CASSGSGRGGTQYF. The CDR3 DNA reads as TGTGCCAGCAGTGGTAGCGGGAGGGGAGGTACGCAGTATTTT.